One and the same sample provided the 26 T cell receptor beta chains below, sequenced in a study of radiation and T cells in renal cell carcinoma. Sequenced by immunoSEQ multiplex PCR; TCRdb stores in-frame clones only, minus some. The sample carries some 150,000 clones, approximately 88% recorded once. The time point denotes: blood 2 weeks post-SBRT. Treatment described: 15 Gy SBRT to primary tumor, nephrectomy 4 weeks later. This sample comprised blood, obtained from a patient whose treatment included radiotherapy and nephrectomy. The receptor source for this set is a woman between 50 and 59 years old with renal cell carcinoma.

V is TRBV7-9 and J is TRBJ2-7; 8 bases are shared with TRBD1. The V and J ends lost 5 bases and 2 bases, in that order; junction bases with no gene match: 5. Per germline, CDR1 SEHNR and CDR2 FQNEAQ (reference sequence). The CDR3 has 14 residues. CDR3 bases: TGTGCCAGCAGCCCAGGGGGCTCCCCCTACGAGCAGTACTTC. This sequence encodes CASSPGGSPYEQYF.

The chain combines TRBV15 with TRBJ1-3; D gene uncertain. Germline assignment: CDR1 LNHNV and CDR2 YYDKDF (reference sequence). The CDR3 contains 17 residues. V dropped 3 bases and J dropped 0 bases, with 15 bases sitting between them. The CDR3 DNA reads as TGTGCCACCAGCAGTCGACGGTCTTGGGACTCTGGAAACACCATATATTTT. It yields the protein CATSSRRSWDSGNTIYF.

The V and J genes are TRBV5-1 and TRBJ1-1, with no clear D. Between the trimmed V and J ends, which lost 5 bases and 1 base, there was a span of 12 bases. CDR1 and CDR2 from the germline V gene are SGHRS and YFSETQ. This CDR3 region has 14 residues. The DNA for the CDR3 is TGCGCCAGCAGGCGGGAGATCACGAACACTGAAGCTTTCTTT. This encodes CASRREITNTEAFF.

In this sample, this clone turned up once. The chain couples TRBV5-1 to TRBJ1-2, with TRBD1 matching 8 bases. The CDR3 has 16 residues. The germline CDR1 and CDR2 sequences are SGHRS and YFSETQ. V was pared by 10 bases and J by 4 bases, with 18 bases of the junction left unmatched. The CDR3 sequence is CASGAGQGNRPYGYTF. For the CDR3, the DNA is TGCGCCTCCGGGGCTGGACAGGGAAATCGACCCTATGGCTACACCTTC. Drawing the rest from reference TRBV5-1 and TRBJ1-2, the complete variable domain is KAGVTQTPRYLIKTRGQQVTLSCSPISGHRSVSWYQQTPGQGLQFLFEYFSETQRNKGNFPGRFSGRQFSNSRSEMNVSTLELGDSALYLCASGAGQGNRPYGYTFGSGTRLTVV.

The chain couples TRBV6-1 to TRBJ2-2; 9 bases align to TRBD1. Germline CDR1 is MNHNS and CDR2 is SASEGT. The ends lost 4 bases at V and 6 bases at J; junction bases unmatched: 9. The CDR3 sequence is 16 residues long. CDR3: CASSAPGQGHPGELFF. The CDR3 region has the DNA TGTGCCAGCAGTGCTCCGGGACAGGGTCATCCCGGGGAGCTGTTTTTT.

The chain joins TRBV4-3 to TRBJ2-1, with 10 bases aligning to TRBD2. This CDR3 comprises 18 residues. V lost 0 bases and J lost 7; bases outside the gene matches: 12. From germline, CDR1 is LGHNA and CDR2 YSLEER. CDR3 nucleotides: TGCGCCAGCAGCCAAGATAGGGAGCGGGGGGGCCGGGGGAATGAGCAGTTCTTC. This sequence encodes CASSQDRERGGRGNEQFF.

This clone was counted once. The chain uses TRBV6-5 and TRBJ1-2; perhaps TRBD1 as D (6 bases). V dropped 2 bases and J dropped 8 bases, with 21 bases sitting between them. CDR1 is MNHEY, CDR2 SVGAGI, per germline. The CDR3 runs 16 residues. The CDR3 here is CASSYNHRQVSVGYTF. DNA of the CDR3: TGTGCCAGCAGTTACAACCACCGACAGGTCTCGGTAGGCTACACCTTC.

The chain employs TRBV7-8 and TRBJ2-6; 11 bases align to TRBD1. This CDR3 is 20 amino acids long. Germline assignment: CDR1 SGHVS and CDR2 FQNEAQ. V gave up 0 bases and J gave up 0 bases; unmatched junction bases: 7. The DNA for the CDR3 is TGTGCCAGCAGCTTAGCGGGACAGGGGGATTTCTACTCTGGGGCCAACGTCCTGACTTTC. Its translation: CASSLAGQGDFYSGANVLTF.

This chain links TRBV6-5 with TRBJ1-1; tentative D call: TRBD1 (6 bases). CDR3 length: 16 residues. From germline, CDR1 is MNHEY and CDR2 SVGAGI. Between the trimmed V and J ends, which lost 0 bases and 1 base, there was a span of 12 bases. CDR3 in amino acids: CASSYSWDNPNTEAFF. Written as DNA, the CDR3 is TGTGCCAGCAGTTACTCGTGGGACAACCCGAACACTGAAGCTTTCTTT.

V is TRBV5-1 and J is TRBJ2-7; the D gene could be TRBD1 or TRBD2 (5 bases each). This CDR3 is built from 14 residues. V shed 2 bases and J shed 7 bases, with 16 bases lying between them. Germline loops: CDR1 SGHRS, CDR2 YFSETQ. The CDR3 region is CASSLGTSIREQYF. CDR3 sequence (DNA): TGCGCCAGCAGCTTAGGGACCAGTATACGTGAGCAGTACTTC.

CDR3 DNA: TGTGCCAGCAGTTACCAGACGGGTACCTACGAGCAGTACTTC. Its protein is CASSYQTGTYEQYF. V and J are TRBV6-5 and TRBJ2-7; D is ambiguous. CDR1 is MNHEY, CDR2 SVGAGI, per germline. Trimming removed 2 bases from V and 2 bases from J, with 10 bases in between. This CDR3 is built from 14 residues.

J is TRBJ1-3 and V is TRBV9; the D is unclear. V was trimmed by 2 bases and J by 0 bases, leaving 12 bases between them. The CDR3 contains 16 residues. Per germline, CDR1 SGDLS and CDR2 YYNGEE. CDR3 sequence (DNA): TGTGCCAGCAGCGTTTTGATGGAACCCTCTGGAAACACCATATATTTT. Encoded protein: CASSVLMEPSGNTIYF.

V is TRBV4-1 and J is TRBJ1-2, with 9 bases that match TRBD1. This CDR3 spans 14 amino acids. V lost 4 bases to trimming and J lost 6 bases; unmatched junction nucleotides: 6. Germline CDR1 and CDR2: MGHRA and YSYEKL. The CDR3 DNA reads TGCGCCAGCAGCCGGATGACAGGGGGTGATGGCTACACCTTC. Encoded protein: CASSRMTGGDGYTF.

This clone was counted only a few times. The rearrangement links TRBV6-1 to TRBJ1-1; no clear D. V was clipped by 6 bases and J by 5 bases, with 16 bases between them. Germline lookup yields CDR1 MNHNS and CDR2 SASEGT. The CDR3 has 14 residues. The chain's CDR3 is CASRIEEGGTEAFF. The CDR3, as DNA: TGTGCCAGCAGGATTGAAGAAGGAGGGACTGAAGCTTTCTTT.

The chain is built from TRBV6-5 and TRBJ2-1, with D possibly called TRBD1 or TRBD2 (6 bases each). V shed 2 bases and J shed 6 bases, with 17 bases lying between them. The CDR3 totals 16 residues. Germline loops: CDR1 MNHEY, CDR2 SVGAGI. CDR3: CASSYIGGPSSNEQFF. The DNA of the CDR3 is TGTGCCAGCAGTTACATCGGGGGCCCTTCTAGCAATGAGCAGTTCTTC.

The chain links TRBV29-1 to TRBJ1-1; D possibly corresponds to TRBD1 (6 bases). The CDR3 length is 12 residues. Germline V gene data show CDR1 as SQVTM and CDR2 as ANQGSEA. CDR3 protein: CGTGSQGTEAFF. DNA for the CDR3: TGCGGAACGGGTTCCCAGGGGACTGAAGCTTTCTTT.

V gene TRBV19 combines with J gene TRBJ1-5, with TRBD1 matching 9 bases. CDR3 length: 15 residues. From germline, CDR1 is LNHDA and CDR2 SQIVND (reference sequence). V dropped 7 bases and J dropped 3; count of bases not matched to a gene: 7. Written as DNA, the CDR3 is TGTGCCAGTACCCGGACAGGGGAGGCCAATCAGCCCCAGCATTTT. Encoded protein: CASTRTGEANQPQHF.

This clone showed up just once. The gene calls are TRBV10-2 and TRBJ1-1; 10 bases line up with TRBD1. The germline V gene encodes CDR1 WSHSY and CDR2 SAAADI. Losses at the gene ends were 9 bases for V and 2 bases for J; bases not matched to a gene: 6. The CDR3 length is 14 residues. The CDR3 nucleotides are TGCGCCAGTAAAGACAGGGGGCCAAACACTGAAGCTTTCTTT. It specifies CASKDRGPNTEAFF.

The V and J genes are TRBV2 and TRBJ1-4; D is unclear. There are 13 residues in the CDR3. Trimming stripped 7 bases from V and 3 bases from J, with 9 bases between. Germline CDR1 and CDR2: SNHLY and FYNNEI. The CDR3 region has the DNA TGTGCCAGCAAGAGGGAGTCTAATGAAAAACTGTTTTTT. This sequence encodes CASKRESNEKLFF.

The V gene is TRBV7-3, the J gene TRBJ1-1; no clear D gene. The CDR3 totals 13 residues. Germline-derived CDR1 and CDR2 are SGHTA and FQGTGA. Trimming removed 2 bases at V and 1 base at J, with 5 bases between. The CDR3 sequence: CASSLGRNTEAFF. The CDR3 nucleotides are TGTGCCAGCAGCTTAGGCAGGAACACTGAAGCTTTCTTT.

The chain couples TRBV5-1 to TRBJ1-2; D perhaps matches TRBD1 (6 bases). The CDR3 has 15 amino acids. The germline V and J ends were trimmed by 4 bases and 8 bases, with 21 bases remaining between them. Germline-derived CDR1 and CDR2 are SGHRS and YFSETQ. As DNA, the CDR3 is TGCGCCAGCAGCGACAGGCAAGGTCCCTCTGAGGGCTACACCTTC. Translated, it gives CASSDRQGPSEGYTF.

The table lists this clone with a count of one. CDR3 sequence: CASSYQGGDTQYF. CDR3 DNA sequence: TGTGCCAGCAGCTACCAGGGCGGGGATACGCAGTATTTT. The chain couples TRBV7-9 to TRBJ2-3, with D perhaps assigned TRBD1 or TRBD2 (5 bases each). Looked up from germline, CDR1 is SEHNR and CDR2 is FQNEAQ (reference sequence). V lost 4 bases and J 6 bases, leaving 11 bases between the germline ends. The CDR3 is 13 residues long.

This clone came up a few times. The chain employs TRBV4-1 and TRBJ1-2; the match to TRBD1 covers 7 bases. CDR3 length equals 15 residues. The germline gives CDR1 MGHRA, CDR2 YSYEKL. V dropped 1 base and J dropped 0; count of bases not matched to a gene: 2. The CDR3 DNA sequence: TGCGCCAGCAGCCAAGGGGGACAGTCTAACTATGGCTACACCTTC. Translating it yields CASSQGGQSNYGYTF.

Here the CDR3 DNA reads TGTGCCAGCAGCTTAGAGATTAACTATGGCTACACCTTC. Translating it yields CASSLEINYGYTF. J is TRBJ1-2 and V is TRBV7-2; D unresolved. CDR3 size: 13 residues. CDR1 and CDR2 from the germline V gene are SGHTA and FQGNSA. V was cut by 1 base and J by 1 base, with 4 bases left in between.

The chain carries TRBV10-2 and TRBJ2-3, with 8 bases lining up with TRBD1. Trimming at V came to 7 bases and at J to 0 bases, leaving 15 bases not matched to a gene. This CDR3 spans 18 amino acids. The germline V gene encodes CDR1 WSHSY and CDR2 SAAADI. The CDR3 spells CASNRDRSSQASTDTQYF. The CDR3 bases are TGCGCCAGCAACCGGGACAGGTCCAGCCAAGCTAGCACAGATACGCAGTATTTT.

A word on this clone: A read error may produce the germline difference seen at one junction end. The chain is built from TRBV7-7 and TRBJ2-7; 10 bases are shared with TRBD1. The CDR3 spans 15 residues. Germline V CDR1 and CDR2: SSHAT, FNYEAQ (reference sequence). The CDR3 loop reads CASSPRQGASNEQYF. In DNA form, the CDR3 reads TGTGCTAGCAGCCCGCGACAGGGGGCAAGCAACGAGCAGTACTTC.